This T cell receptor (beta chain) was recovered during a study of T cell repertoires in cytomegalovirus infection. Across the whole study: An indication of both CMV infection and matching HLA type came from public TCR beta signatures.

This clonotype has only a few counts. TCRdb re-called the reads through MiXCR, storing one row per CDR3 protein. Of around 320,000 distinct CDR3 sequences in the sample, over 7.5% were seen once. The CDR3 has 13 residues. With 8 bases clipped from V and 4 bases from J, the junction kept 7 bases outside the gene matches. Germline V CDR1 and CDR2: MNHEY, SVGEGT. What was sequenced was PBMCs. The receptor comes from a human donor in good health (CMV status not recorded). Some clones in this sample may be carry-over from other donors' samples. The chain combines TRBV6-2 or TRBV6-3 with TRBJ2-5; 7 bases are shared with TRBD1. In DNA, the CDR3 is TGTGCCAGCCAGAGGGACAGTATAGAGACCCAGTACTTC. Amino acid sequence: CASQRDSIETQYF.